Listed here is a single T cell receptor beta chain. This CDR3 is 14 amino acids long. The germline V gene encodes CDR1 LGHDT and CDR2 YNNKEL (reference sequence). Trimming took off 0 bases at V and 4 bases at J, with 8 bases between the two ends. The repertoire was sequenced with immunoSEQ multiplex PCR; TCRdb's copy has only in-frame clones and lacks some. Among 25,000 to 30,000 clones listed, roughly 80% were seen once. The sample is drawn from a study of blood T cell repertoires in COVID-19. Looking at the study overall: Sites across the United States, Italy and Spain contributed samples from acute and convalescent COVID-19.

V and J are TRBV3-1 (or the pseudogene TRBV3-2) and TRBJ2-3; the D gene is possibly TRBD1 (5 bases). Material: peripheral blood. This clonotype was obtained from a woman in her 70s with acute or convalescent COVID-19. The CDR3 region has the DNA TGTGCCAGCAGCCAAGAAGTAGGGGCAGATACGCAGTATTTT. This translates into CASSQEVGADTQYF.